A selection of T cell receptor beta chains follows, all from one sample in a study of cytomegalovirus exposure and HLA in healthy donors. Only in-frame clones appear in the TCRdb table, and some are missing; sequencing was by immunoSEQ multiplex PCR. This sample has roughly 110,000 clones, with 82% found just once. The sample consisted of PBMCs. The source of these receptors is a man aged 25-40 years in good health and CMV-seropositive. The conserved cysteine and the conserved F or W are not part of the CDR3 here. The order of the fields is CDR3 length, V gene, J gene, CDR3 protein.

cdr3_length: 13
v_call: TRBV5-4
j_call: TRBJ2-5
cdr3_aa: ASSSAGGPQETQY

cdr3_length: 13
v_call: TRBV7-8
j_call: TRBJ1-3
cdr3_aa: ASSPEEVRGNTIY

cdr3_length: 11
v_call: TRBV10-3
j_call: TRBJ2-1
cdr3_aa: AITGTGGLEQF

cdr3_length: 12
v_call: TRBV7-2
j_call: TRBJ2-1
cdr3_aa: ASGRGISYNEQF

cdr3_length: 17
v_call: TRBV4-2
j_call: TRBJ2-5
cdr3_aa: ASSQDTSGGAPGQETQY

cdr3_length: 13
v_call: TRBV5-1
j_call: TRBJ2-3
cdr3_aa: ASSQPGQPTDTQY

cdr3_length: 11
v_call: TRBV30
j_call: TRBJ1-6
cdr3_aa: AWSASEGSPLH

cdr3_length: 13
v_call: TRBV4-2
j_call: TRBJ2-2
cdr3_aa: ASSPENRDAGELF

cdr3_length: 12
v_call: TRBV10-2
j_call: TRBJ2-3
cdr3_aa: ASSDQGGTDTQY

cdr3_length: 11
v_call: TRBV25-1
j_call: TRBJ2-3
cdr3_aa: ASSTPSLDTQY

cdr3_length: 11
v_call: TRBV7-9
j_call: TRBJ1-4
cdr3_aa: ASSQDSNEKLF

cdr3_length: 10
v_call: TRBV11-2
j_call: TRBJ2-7
cdr3_aa: ASSLSGYEQY

cdr3_length: 12
v_call: TRBV10-2
j_call: TRBJ2-1
cdr3_aa: ASSEQGGNNEQF

cdr3_length: 11
v_call: TRBV1
j_call: TRBJ2-7
cdr3_aa: TSSQDPHYEQY

cdr3_length: 12
v_call: TRBV2
j_call: TRBJ1-4
cdr3_aa: ASRKTDVGEKLF

cdr3_length: 15
v_call: TRBV5-1
j_call: TRBJ1-3
cdr3_aa: ASSFHRDPNSGNTIY

cdr3_length: 12
v_call: TRBV19
j_call: TRBJ2-1
cdr3_aa: ASSALAGYNEQF

cdr3_length: 12
v_call: TRBV6-6
j_call: TRBJ1-5
cdr3_aa: ASSYSQSNQPQH

cdr3_length: 14
v_call: TRBV5-8
j_call: TRBJ2-3
cdr3_aa: ASSLMPTSVADTQY

cdr3_length: 13
v_call: TRBV18
j_call: TRBJ2-5
cdr3_aa: ASSPSRGLQETQY

cdr3_length: 11
v_call: TRBV10-1
j_call: TRBJ1-1
cdr3_aa: ASSDRGGDEAF

cdr3_length: 13
v_call: TRBV15
j_call: TRBJ1-1
cdr3_aa: ATSNNRGRNTEAF

cdr3_length: 13
v_call: TRBV5-4
j_call: TRBJ1-2
cdr3_aa: ASSPKPGKDYGYT

cdr3_length: 11
v_call: TRBV6-5
j_call: TRBJ1-1
cdr3_aa: ASARDFTTEAF

cdr3_length: 11
v_call: TRBV6-6
j_call: TRBJ1-4
cdr3_aa: ASSDRGGEKLF

cdr3_length: 12
v_call: TRBV5-4
j_call: TRBJ1-2
cdr3_aa: ASSFGQGAGGYT

cdr3_length: 13
v_call: TRBV7-8
j_call: TRBJ2-2
cdr3_aa: ASSLARAGAGELF

cdr3_length: 13
v_call: TRBV6-6
j_call: TRBJ2-7
cdr3_aa: ASSSGGAKSYEQY

cdr3_length: 13
v_call: TRBV5-1
j_call: TRBJ2-7
cdr3_aa: ASSPGQTSSYEQY

cdr3_length: 12
v_call: TRBV27
j_call: TRBJ2-7
cdr3_aa: ASSSHLGQGEQY

cdr3_length: 12
v_call: TRBV7-9
j_call: TRBJ2-7
cdr3_aa: SSSLTQGNYEQY